The clone carrying this T cell receptor beta chain was counted between two and nine times. The data were taken from a study of blood T cells in healthy people across ages. CDR1 and CDR2 from the germline V gene are SEHNR and FQNEAQ (reference sequence). Trimming took 2 bases from V and 1 from J; bases not matched to a gene: 4. CDR3 length equals 15 residues. With a J-beta primer mix and a sample-barcoded 5' primer, a second PCR ran about 7 to 12 cycles. Via MiXCR, TCRdb re-called the 5' RACE reads, giving one row per CDR3 protein. The table includes hundreds of thousands of distinct CDR3 sequences, around half detected once.

Source material: blood. The receptor was derived from a man at least 80 years old in good health. The chain links TRBV7-9 to TRBJ2-7, with TRBD2 matching over 8 bases. CDR3 loop: CASSLTAGESYEQYF. The CDR3 DNA sequence: TGTGCCAGCAGCTTAACAGCGGGAGAGTCCTACGAGCAGTACTTC.